The clone carrying this TCR beta chain was observed at least ten times. What it binds is not known. The CDR3 totals 13 residues. Germline-derived CDR1 and CDR2 are KGHSH and LQKENI. V gave up 4 bases and J gave up 5 bases, with 11 bases separating them. This sample stems from a study of early T cells in non-severe SARS-CoV-2 infection. Whole-study context: Chains from this unsorted whole-blood bulk RNA could not be paired.

The study, taken as a whole, reports: Matches to VDJdb favored anti-spike CD8 responses and missed private and CD4 specificities.

The library protocol tagged individual cDNA molecules with unique molecular identifiers. In TCRdb, the 5' RACE reads were re-called with MiXCR into one record per CDR3 protein. This sample has around 50,000 distinct CDR3 sequences, with roughly 12% found just once. The receptor was derived from an adult who was a healthcare worker with PCR-confirmed SARS-CoV-2 infection or an uninfected control (not recorded which). Source material: whole blood. The rearrangement uses TRBV18 and TRBJ2-5; D call uncertain. For the CDR3, the DNA is TGTGCCAGCTCACTGAGGTCGACGGAGACCCAGTACTTC. As protein: CASSLRSTETQYF. Using reference TRBV18 and TRBJ2-5 for the parts outside the CDR3, the full variable domain is NAGVMQNPRHLVRRRGQEARLRCSPMKGHSHVYWYRQLPEEGLKFMVYLQKENIIDESGMPKERFSAEFPKEGPSILRIQQVVRGDSAAYFCASSLRSTETQYFGPGTRLLVL.